The 15 T cell receptor beta chains below were found in one sample sequenced in a study of chemoradiotherapy in HPV16-positive cancers. Profiled with immunoSEQ multiplex PCR; TCRdb holds only in-frame clones, not every one. The sample has 12,000 to 15,000 clones, roughly 90% seen once. The specimen comprised blood, sampled from a patient who underwent chemoradiotherapy. These receptors came from a human donor with HPV-associated anogenital cancer.

J is TRBJ2-3 and V is TRBV6-5; the match to TRBD2 covers 8 bases. This CDR3 contains 16 residues. Trimming cost V 0 bases and J 6 bases; bases outside gene matches: 8. Germline loops: CDR1 MNHEY, CDR2 SVGAGI. The CDR3 nucleotides are TGTGCCAGCAGTTACTCGACGCGGGGGGCCGGGGATACGCAGTATTTT. Residues: CASSYSTRGAGDTQYF.

The V gene is TRBV30, the J gene TRBJ1-1; a possible D gene is TRBD1 (6 bases). Germline-derived CDR1 and CDR2 are GTSNPN and SVGIG (reference sequence). The germline V and J ends were trimmed by 2 bases and 6 bases, with 13 bases remaining between them. This CDR3 has 13 amino acids. CDR3 bases: TGTGCCTGGAGTTCGGTCGGGGGCGCTGAAGCTTTCTTT. The encoded protein is CAWSSVGGAEAFF.

This clone was picked up one time. This chain uses TRBV2 with TRBJ1-2, with 9 bases lining up with TRBD1. Germline CDR1 and CDR2: SNHLY and FYNNEI. CDR3 size: 14 residues. Trimming removed 7 bases from V and 3 bases from J; junction bases left unmatched: 6. The CDR3 is CASKSTGGDYGYTF. The CDR3 bases are TGTGCCAGCAAATCGACAGGGGGGGACTATGGCTACACCTTC.

The rearrangement links TRBV7-2 to TRBJ1-1, with 8 positions matching TRBD1. The J segment lost 8 bases and the V segment lost 5 bases, leaving 7 bases of the junction unmatched. From germline, CDR1 is SGHTA and CDR2 FQGNSA. The CDR3 has 13 amino acids. The DNA of the CDR3 is TGTGCCAGCAGCCCCAGGACAGGGCGCGAAGCTTTCTTT. The encoded protein is CASSPRTGREAFF.

This clone has only one observation. The rearrangement joins TRBV6-5 to TRBJ1-1, with TRBD1 matching over 9 bases. The CDR3 runs to 13 residues. V lost 4 bases, J lost 6 bases, and 3 bases stayed unmatched. Germline assignment: CDR1 MNHEY and CDR2 SVGAGI. The CDR3 DNA follows: TGTGCCAGCAGTTCTACAGGGGGCCCTGAAGCTTTCTTT. Protein product: CASSSTGGPEAFF.

This chain connects TRBV7-2 to TRBJ2-1; D is undetermined. The CDR3 has 13 residues. Trimming left V 0 bases short and J 6 bases short, with 6 bases between. The germline gives CDR1 SGHTA, CDR2 FQGNSA. Written as DNA, the CDR3 is TGTGCCAGCAGCTTAGCTAGCCGCAATGAGCAGTTCTTC. Protein: CASSLASRNEQFF.

V is TRBV30 and J is TRBJ1-2; D is perhaps TRBD1 (5 bases). The V end lost 0 bases, the J end lost 3 bases, and 11 bases lay between the germline ends. This CDR3 has 14 residues. Per germline, CDR1 GTSNPN and CDR2 SVGIG (reference sequence). CDR3 in amino acids: CAWSVLGEDYGYTF. The DNA of the CDR3 is TGTGCCTGGAGTGTACTAGGGGAGGACTATGGCTACACCTTC. The full variable domain, completed using reference TRBV30 and TRBJ1-2, is SQTIHQWPATLVQPVGSPLSLECTVEGTSNPNLYWYRQAAGRGLQLLFYSVGIGQISSEVPQNLSASRPQDRQFILSSKKLLLSDSGFYLCAWSVLGEDYGYTFGSGTRLTVV.

The chain uses TRBV6-5 and TRBJ1-4; D unresolved. There are 14 residues in the CDR3. V was trimmed by 0 bases and J by 7 bases, leaving 9 bases between them. Germline V gene data show CDR1 as MNHEY and CDR2 as SVGAGI. As DNA, the CDR3 is TGTGCCAGCAGTTACTCGGCAGCGGGTGAAAAACTGTTTTTT. Protein product: CASSYSAAGEKLFF.

The CDR3 protein is CASSLRSGQGETQYF. CDR3 DNA sequence: TGTGCCAGCAGCTTGAGGTCAGGCCAGGGGGAGACCCAGTACTTC. The V call is TRBV5-4, the J call TRBJ2-5; D is possibly TRBD1 (6 bases). Per the germline V gene, CDR1 is SGHNT and CDR2 is YYREEE (reference sequence). The length of the CDR3 is 15 residues. V was clipped by 1 base and J by 5 bases, with 15 bases between them.

The chain links TRBV6-1 to TRBJ1-5, with D perhaps matching TRBD1 (6 bases). Trimming took off 4 bases at V and 1 base at J, with 11 bases between the two ends. Per the germline V gene, CDR1 is MNHNS and CDR2 is SASEGT. This CDR3 comprises 15 residues. This CDR3 is CASSAEGGSNQPQHF. As DNA, the CDR3 is TGTGCCAGCAGTGCCGAGGGGGGGAGCAATCAGCCCCAGCATTTT.

This chain links TRBV2 with TRBJ2-2; 7 bases fit TRBD1. The CDR3 has 14 amino acids. Germline CDR1 is SNHLY and CDR2 is FYNNEI. V lost 7 bases and J lost 3; bases outside the gene matches: 5. DNA of the CDR3: TGTGCCAGCAAAACAGGGGTGGACACCGGGGAGCTGTTTTTT. This sequence encodes CASKTGVDTGELFF.

The chain couples TRBV7-8 to TRBJ1-5, with D unclear. The CDR3 length is 16 residues. The V end was cut by 5 bases, the J end by 3 bases, with 17 bases between. CDR1 SGHVS and CDR2 FQNEAQ come from the germline V gene. DNA for the CDR3: TGTGCCAGCAGCAACCGGGAGAGGTCGGTCAATCAGCCCCAGCATTTT. Translated, it gives CASSNRERSVNQPQHF.

This chain uses TRBV5-1 with TRBJ1-3, with 7 positions matching TRBD1. The CDR3 length is 17 residues. The J segment lost 2 bases and the V segment lost 0 bases, leaving 8 bases of the junction unmatched. Germline V CDR1 and CDR2: SGHRS, YFSETQ. The chain's CDR3 is CASSLGGQGEPGNTIYF. The CDR3 DNA follows: TGCGCCAGCAGCTTGGGAGGTCAGGGGGAACCTGGAAACACCATATATTTT.

CDR3 nucleotides: TGTGCCAGCAGCTTACCCCGGGACTATAAAGATACGCAGTATTTT. Amino acids: CASSLPRDYKDTQYF. This sequence joins TRBV7-8 and TRBJ2-3, with TRBD2 matching 7 bases. The CDR3 length is 15 residues. Germline lookup yields CDR1 SGHVS and CDR2 FQNEAQ. Germline trimming cut 2 bases from V and 5 bases from J; bases unmatched to any gene: 7. The full variable domain, with the rest looked up from reference TRBV7-8 and TRBJ2-3, is GAGVSQSPRYKVAKRGQDVALRCDPISGHVSLFWYQQALGQGPEFLTYFQNEAQLDKSGLPSDRFFAERPEGSVSTLKIQRTQQEDSAVYLCASSLPRDYKDTQYFGPGTRLTVL.

V gene TRBV19 combines with J gene TRBJ1-6, with 7 bases fitting TRBD1. The CDR3 is 16 amino acids. V lost 5 bases and J lost 9; bases outside the gene matches: 13. Per germline, CDR1 LNHDA and CDR2 SQIVND (reference sequence). DNA of the CDR3: TGTGCCAGTAGTCCCGGACAGGACCGACCGACTTCACCCCTCCACTTT. Its protein is CASSPGQDRPTSPLHF.